The sequence of this TCR beta chain was determined in a study of blood T cell repertoires in COVID-19. Study at large: Acute-phase and convalescent COVID-19 samples originated in the United States, Italy and Spain. Sources were T cells, B-cell-depleted T cells, or PBMCs; the material itself was cDNA or gDNA.

CDR1 is SNHLY, CDR2 FYNNEI, per germline. CDR3 size: 14 residues. Between the trimmed V and J ends, which lost 4 bases and 0 bases, there was a span of 7 bases. Original methodology: Amplification of reference gene primers provided the estimated nucleated cell counts. Only in-frame clones appear in the TCRdb table, and some are missing; sequencing was by immunoSEQ multiplex PCR. D and trimming come from the DNA, and the V and J calls and clone size come from that table. The repertoire holds 540,000 or so clones, with roughly 89% as singletons. Seattle-derived patients entered the study during active infection and were followed longitudinally.

This clonotype was sampled from a woman aged 45-65 years with COVID-19, enrolled during active disease. What was sequenced was peripheral blood. This sequence joins TRBV2 and TRBJ1-5; no reliable D call. In DNA form, the CDR3 reads TGTGCCAGCAGTGGAGGGTATAGCAATCAGCCCCAGCATTTT. Translated, it gives CASSGGYSNQPQHF.